Below, 2 T cell receptor beta chains from the same sample are listed, as sequenced in a study of blood T cells in healthy people across ages. A J-beta primer mix and a sample-barcoded 5' primer were used in a second PCR of roughly 6 to 11 cycles. TCRdb re-analysed the 5' RACE reads in MiXCR, keeping a single row per CDR3 protein. The sample includes 780,000 or so distinct CDR3 sequences, about 48% of them seen just once. Sequenced input: blood. The receptors stem from an elderly man in good health.

The genes are TRBV9 and TRBJ1-5; D gene ambiguous. The CDR3 runs to 13 residues. Per germline, CDR1 SGDLS and CDR2 YYNGEE. Trimming removed 4 bases at V and 6 bases at J, with 11 bases between. CDR3 in DNA: TGTGCCAGCAGCCAACAAGTAGGTCAGCCCCAGCATTTT. Its translation is CASSQQVGQPQHF.

This clonotype was seen a single time. The junction departs from germline at one end; a sequencing error may be responsible. The chain recombines TRBV7-2 with TRBJ2-5; unclear D gene. The length of the CDR3 is 14 residues. Germline CDR1 reads SGHTA; CDR2 reads FQGNSA. The CDR3 loop is CASSLPFRQETQYF. The CDR3 DNA sequence: TGTGCCAGCAGCCTTCCCTTCAGGCAAGAAACCCAGTACTTC.